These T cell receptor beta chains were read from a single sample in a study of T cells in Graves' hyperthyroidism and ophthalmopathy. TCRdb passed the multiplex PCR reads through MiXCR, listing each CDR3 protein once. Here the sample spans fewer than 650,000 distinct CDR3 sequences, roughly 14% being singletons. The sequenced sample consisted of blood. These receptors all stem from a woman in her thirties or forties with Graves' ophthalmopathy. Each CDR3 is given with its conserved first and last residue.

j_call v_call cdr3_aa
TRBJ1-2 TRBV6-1 CASREGASYGYTF
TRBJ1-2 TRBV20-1 CSAAGDKEGYTF
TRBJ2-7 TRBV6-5 CASSYGTLLGSYEQYF
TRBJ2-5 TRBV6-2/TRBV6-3 CASSYWASGQETQYF
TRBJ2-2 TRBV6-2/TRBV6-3 CASSYSQPGGPSTGELFF
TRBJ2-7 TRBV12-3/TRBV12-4 CASSTSSGSSPYEQYF
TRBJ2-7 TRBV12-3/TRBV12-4 CASSSADSYEQYF
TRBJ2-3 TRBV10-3 CAISGLAGTDTQYF
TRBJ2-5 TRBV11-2 CASSPFNNQETQYF
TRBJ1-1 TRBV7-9 CASSPPGTGNTEAFF
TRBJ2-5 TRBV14 CASSHAGLEETQYF
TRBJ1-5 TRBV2 CASRLEGQPQHF
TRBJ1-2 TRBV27 CASSSPGSYGYTF
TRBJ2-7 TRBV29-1 CSVARGDEQYF
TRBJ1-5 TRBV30 CAWSTTGFGNQPQHF